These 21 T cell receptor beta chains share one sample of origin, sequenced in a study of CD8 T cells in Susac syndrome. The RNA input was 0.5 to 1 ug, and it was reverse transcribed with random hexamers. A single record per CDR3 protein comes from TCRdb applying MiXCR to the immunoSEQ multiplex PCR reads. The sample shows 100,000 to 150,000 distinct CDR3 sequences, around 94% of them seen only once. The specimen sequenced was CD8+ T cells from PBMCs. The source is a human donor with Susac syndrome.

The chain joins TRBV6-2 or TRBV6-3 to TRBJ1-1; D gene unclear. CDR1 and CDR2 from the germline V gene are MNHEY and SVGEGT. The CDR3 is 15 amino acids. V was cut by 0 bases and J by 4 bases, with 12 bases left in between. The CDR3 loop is CASSYSGQVGTEAFF. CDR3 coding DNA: TGTGCCAGCAGTTACTCTGGGCAGGTGGGCACTGAAGCTTTCTTT.

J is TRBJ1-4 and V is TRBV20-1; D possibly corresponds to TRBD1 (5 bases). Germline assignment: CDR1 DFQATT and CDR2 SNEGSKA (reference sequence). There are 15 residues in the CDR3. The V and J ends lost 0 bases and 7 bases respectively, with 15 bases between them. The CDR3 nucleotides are TGCAGTGCTAGAGATCCTCTGGGGCCCGGTGAAAAACTGTTTTTT. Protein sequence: CSARDPLGPGEKLFF.

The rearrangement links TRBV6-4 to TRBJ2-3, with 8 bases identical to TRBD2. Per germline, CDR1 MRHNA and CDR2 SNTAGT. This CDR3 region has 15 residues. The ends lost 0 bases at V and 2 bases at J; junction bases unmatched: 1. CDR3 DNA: TGTGCCAGCAGTGACTCCGGGAGGGCCACAGATACGCAGTATTTT. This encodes CASSDSGRATDTQYF.

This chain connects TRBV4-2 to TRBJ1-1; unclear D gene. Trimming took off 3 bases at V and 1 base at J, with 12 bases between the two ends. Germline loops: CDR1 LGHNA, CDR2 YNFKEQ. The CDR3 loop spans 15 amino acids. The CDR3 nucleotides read TGTGCCAGCAGCCAGGAAGGACGGCCGAACACTGAAGCTTTCTTT. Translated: CASSQEGRPNTEAFF.

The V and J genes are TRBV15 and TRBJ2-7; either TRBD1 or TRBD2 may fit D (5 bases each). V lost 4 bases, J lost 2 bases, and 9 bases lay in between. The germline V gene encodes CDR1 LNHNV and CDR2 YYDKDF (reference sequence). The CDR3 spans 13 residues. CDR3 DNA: TGTGCCACCAGCAAGGGACGTCCCTACGAGCAGTACTTC. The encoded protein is CATSKGRPYEQYF.

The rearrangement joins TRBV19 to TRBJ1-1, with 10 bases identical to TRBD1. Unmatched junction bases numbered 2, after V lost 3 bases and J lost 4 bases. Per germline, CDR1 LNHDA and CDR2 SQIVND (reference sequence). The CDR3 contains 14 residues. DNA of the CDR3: TGTGCCAGTAGTATCTGGACAGGGGGCACTGAAGCTTTCTTT. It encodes CASSIWTGGTEAFF.

Here the CDR3 DNA reads TGTGCCTGGAGTGTACTGAGGATGGGCACTGAAGCTTTCTTT. Its protein is CAWSVLRMGTEAFF. The chain uses TRBV30 and TRBJ1-1; D gene uncertain. V was clipped by 0 bases and J by 4 bases, with 12 bases between them. The CDR3 sequence is 14 residues long. The germline V gene encodes CDR1 GTSNPN and CDR2 SVGIG (reference sequence).

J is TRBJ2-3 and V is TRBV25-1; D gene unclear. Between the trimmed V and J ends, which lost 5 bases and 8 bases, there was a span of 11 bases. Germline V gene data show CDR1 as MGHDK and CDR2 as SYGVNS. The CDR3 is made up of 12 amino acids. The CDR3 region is CASSPYGVTQYF. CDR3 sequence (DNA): TGTGCCAGCAGTCCTTACGGAGTTACGCAGTATTTT.

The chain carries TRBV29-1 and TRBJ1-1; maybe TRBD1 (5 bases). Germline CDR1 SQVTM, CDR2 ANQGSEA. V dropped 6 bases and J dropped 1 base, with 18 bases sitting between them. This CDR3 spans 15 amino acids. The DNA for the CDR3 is TGCAGCGTCCTGGGCGGGGTGGGGACGAACACTGAAGCTTTCTTT. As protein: CSVLGGVGTNTEAFF.

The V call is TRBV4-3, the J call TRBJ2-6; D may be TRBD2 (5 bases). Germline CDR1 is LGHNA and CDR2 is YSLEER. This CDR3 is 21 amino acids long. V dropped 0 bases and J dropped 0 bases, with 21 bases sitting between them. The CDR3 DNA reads TGCGCCAGCAGCCAAGACTCGGAGGCTTACGGATTGATCTCTGGGGCCAACGTCCTGACTTTC. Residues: CASSQDSEAYGLISGANVLTF.

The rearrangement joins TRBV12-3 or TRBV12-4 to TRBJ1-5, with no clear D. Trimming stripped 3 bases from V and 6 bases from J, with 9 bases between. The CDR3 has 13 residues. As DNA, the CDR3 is TGTGCCAGCAGTTTCTTCCGGGTTCAGCCCCAGCATTTT. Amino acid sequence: CASSFFRVQPQHF.

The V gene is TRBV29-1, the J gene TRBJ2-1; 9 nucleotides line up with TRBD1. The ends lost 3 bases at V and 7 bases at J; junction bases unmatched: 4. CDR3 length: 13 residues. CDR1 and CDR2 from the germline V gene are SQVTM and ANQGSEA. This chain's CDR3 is CSVDDRGGNEQFF. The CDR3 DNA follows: TGCAGCGTTGACGACAGGGGGGGAAATGAGCAGTTCTTC.

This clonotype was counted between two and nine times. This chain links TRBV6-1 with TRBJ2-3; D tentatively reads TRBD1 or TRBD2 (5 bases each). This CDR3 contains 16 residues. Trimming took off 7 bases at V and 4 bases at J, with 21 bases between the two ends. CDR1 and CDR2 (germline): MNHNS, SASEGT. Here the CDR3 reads CASIPDRGDRPDTQYF. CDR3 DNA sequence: TGTGCCAGCATCCCAGACCGGGGCGATCGACCAGATACGCAGTATTTT.

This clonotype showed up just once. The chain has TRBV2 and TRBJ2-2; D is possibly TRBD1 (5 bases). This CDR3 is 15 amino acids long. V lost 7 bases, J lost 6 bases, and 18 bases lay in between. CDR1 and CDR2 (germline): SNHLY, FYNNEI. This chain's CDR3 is CASTDLGAKAGELFF. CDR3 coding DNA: TGTGCCAGCACGGACCTAGGGGCGAAAGCCGGGGAGCTGTTTTTT.

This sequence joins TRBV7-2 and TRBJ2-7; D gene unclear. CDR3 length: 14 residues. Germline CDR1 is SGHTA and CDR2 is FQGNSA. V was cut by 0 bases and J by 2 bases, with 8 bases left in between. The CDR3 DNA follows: TGTGCCAGCAGCTTAGCGCTCAGAACCTACGAGCAGTACTTC. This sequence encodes CASSLALRTYEQYF.

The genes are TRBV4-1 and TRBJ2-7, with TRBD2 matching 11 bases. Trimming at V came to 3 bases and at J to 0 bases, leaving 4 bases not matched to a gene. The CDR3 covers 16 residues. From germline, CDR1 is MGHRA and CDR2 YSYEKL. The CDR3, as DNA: TGCGCCAGCAGCCAGACTAGCGGGGCGAGCTCCTACGAGCAGTACTTC. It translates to CASSQTSGASSYEQYF.

DNA of the CDR3: TGTGCCAGCAGTTCGACTAGCGGGAGCTATAGCACAGATACGCAGTATTTT. It specifies CASSSTSGSYSTDTQYF. V is TRBV27 and J is TRBJ2-3; 12 bases are shared with TRBD2. The CDR3 has 17 residues. Losses at the gene ends were 4 bases for V and 0 bases for J; bases not matched to a gene: 5. In germline, CDR1 is MNHEY, CDR2 SMNVEV (reference sequence).

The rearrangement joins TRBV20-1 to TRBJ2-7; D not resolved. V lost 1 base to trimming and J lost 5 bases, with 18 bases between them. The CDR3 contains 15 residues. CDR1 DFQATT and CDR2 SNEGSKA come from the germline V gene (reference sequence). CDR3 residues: CSARVLPGYSHEQYF. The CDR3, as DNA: TGCAGTGCTAGAGTTTTGCCCGGTTATTCCCACGAGCAGTACTTC.

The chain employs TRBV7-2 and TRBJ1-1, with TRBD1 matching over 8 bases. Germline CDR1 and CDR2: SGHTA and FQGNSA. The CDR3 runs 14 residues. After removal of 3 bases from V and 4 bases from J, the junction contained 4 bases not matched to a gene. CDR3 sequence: CASSFDRGGTEAFF. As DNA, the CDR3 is TGTGCCAGCAGCTTTGACAGGGGAGGCACTGAAGCTTTCTTT.

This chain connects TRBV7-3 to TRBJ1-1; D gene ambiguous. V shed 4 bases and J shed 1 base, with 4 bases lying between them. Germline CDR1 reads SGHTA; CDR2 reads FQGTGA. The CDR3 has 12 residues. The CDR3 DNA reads TGTGCCAGCAGCTACACGAACACTGAAGCTTTCTTT. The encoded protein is CASSYTNTEAFF.

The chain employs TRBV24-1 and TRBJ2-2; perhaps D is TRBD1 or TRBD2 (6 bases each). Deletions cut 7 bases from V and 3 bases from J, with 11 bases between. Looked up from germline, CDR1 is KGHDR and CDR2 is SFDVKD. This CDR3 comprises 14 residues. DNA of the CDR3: TGTGCCACCAGCCCGGGGGCGGACACCGGGGAGCTGTTTTTT. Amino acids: CATSPGADTGELFF.